A single sample gave rise to the 18 T cell receptor beta chains below, sequenced in a study of early T cells in non-severe SARS-CoV-2 infection. A single record per CDR3 protein comes from TCRdb applying MiXCR to the 5' RACE reads. Among 55,000 to 80,000 distinct CDR3 sequences listed, roughly 12% were seen once. The specimen was whole blood. Receptors originate from an adult who was a healthcare worker with PCR-confirmed SARS-CoV-2 infection or an uninfected control (not recorded which).

This clonotype was seen ten or more times. The V gene is TRBV27, the J gene TRBJ1-3; D not certain. From germline, CDR1 is MNHEY and CDR2 SMNVEV (reference sequence). V lost 4 bases and J lost 0, with 13 bases in between. This CDR3 has 16 amino acids. The CDR3 spells CASSSMTYDSGNTIYF. DNA for the CDR3: TGTGCCAGCAGTTCTATGACATACGACTCTGGAAACACCATATATTTT.

This clonotype was seen at least ten times. The rearrangement joins TRBV5-6 to TRBJ1-2, with 7 bases aligning to TRBD1. The V and J ends lost 3 bases and 2 bases, in that order; junction bases with no gene match: 7. This CDR3 comprises 15 residues. The germline V gene has CDR1 SGHDT and CDR2 YYEEEE. CDR3 bases: TGTGCCAGCAGCTCAATTATGACAGGGAACTATGGCTACACCTTC. Translating it yields CASSSIMTGNYGYTF. The full variable domain, completed using reference TRBV5-6 and TRBJ1-2, is DAGVTQSPTHLIKTRGQQVTLRCSPKSGHDTVSWYQQALGQGPQFIFQYYEEEERQRGNFPDRFSGHQFPNYSSELNVNALLLGDSALYLCASSSIMTGNYGYTFGSGTRLTVV.

This clonotype was recorded a few times. This rearrangement joins TRBV7-6 to TRBJ2-7; no definite D call. The CDR3 sequence is 11 residues long. Trimming left V 5 bases short and J 0 bases short, with 2 bases between. Germline V CDR1 and CDR2: SGHVS, FNYEAQ. CDR3 DNA: TGTGCCAGCAGCGACTCCTACGAGCAGTACTTC. The encoded protein is CASSDSYEQYF.

In this sample, this clonotype turned up many times. The chain recombines TRBV4-1 with TRBJ2-1; 9 bases are shared with TRBD2. Germline V gene sequence: CDR1 MGHRA, CDR2 YSYEKL. The CDR3 length is 18 residues. The J segment lost 12 bases and the V segment lost 0 bases, leaving 18 bases of the junction unmatched. CDR3 in DNA: TGCGCCAGCAGCCAAGAAGTGTGGGGTGTGGAGCGGGAGGAGGGGCAGTTCTTC. As protein: CASSQEVWGVEREEGQFF.

The V call is TRBV12-3 or TRBV12-4, the J call TRBJ2-7; TRBD1 matches at 7 bases. This CDR3 contains 14 residues. The J segment lost 4 bases and the V segment lost 2 bases, leaving 5 bases of the junction unmatched. This CDR3 is CASSLSYRGYEQYF. As DNA, the CDR3 is TGTGCCAGCAGTTTAAGTTACAGGGGATACGAGCAGTACTTC.

J is TRBJ2-4 and V is TRBV9, with D tentatively TRBD2 (5 bases). The CDR3 spans 16 residues. Trimming took 0 bases from V and 7 from J, leaving 17 bases between them. CDR1 is SGDLS and CDR2 is YYNGEE in the germline V gene. CDR3 protein: CASSVGPGIGSNIQYF. As DNA, the CDR3 is TGTGCCAGCAGCGTAGGTCCGGGGATTGGGAGTAACATTCAGTACTTC.

The count of this clonotype is one. A much larger clone differs by one base, so this may be a read error. The chain carries TRBV7-9 and TRBJ1-1; D gene unclear. CDR1 and CDR2 (germline): SEHNR, FQNEAQ (reference sequence). The germline V and J ends were trimmed by 1 base and 6 bases, with 12 bases remaining between them. The CDR3 length is 14 residues. The chain's CDR3 is CASSLGTLRAEAFF. In DNA form, the CDR3 reads TGTGCCAGCAGCTTAGGGACCCTCCGGGCTGAAGCTTTCTTT. Full variable domain (missing parts from reference TRBV7-9 and TRBJ1-1): DTGVSQNPRHKITKRGQNVTFRCDPISEHNRLYWYRQTLGQGPEFLTYFQNEAQLEKSRLLSDRFSAERPKGSFSTLEIQRTEQGDSAMYLCASSLGTLRAEAFFGQGTRLTVV.

This clonotype has at least ten counts. This chain joins TRBV30 and TRBJ1-2, with a possible D match to TRBD1 (6 bases). This CDR3 comprises 14 residues. The germline V and J ends were trimmed by 2 bases and 0 bases, with 10 bases remaining between them. The V gene's germline CDR1 is GTSNPN and CDR2 SVGIG (reference sequence). CDR3 sequence: CAWSRDTTNYGYTF. The CDR3 region has the DNA TGTGCCTGGAGTAGGGACACGACTAACTATGGCTACACCTTC.

This clonotype was observed many times. The V and J genes are TRBV29-1 and TRBJ2-5; D is perhaps TRBD2 (6 bases). Between the trimmed V and J ends, which lost 1 base and 5 bases, there was a span of 11 bases. The CDR3 length is 13 residues. Germline CDR1 is SQVTM and CDR2 is ANQGSEA. CDR3 protein: CSVEVSGSETQYF. The DNA for the CDR3 is TGCAGCGTTGAAGTCTCCGGGAGTGAGACCCAGTACTTC.

This chain connects TRBV7-8 to TRBJ2-1, with D possibly matching TRBD2 (5 bases). This CDR3 is 15 amino acids long. Germline values: CDR1 SGHVS, CDR2 FQNEAQ. The germline V and J ends were trimmed by 6 bases and 7 bases, with 19 bases remaining between them. CDR3 DNA: TGTGCCAGCAGTCCCGGCGGGCTTCCCGAGAATGAGCAGTTCTTC. It encodes CASSPGGLPENEQFF.

This clonotype was found many times. The V call is TRBV19, the J call TRBJ2-1; D call uncertain. Trimming took 3 bases from V and 0 from J, leaving 9 bases between them. This CDR3 comprises 15 residues. Germline V CDR1 and CDR2: LNHDA, SQIVND (reference sequence). In DNA form, the CDR3 reads TGTGCCAGTAGTATGGGTGGGTACTCCTACAATGAGCAGTTCTTC. Amino acid sequence: CASSMGGYSYNEQFF.

At least ten counts were recorded for this clonotype. V is TRBV7-8 and J is TRBJ2-5, with 10 bases identical to TRBD1. Germline V lookup: CDR1 SGHVS, CDR2 FQNEAQ. This CDR3 is 15 amino acids long. V lost 5 bases and J lost 5; bases outside the gene matches: 8. CDR3 protein: CASSPQVGQGETQYF. The CDR3 DNA reads as TGTGCCAGCAGCCCCCAAGTGGGACAGGGGGAGACCCAGTACTTC.

This clonotype appeared many times. The chain links TRBV19 to TRBJ2-2, with no clear D. Per germline, CDR1 LNHDA and CDR2 SQIVND (reference sequence). The CDR3 covers 16 residues. The V end lost 5 bases, the J end lost 4 bases, and 17 bases lay between the germline ends. CDR3 in DNA: TGTGCCAGTAGTCCCCGACCGACTGCGAGCACCGGGGAGCTGTTTTTT. Amino acids: CASSPRPTASTGELFF.

This clonotype was detected ten times or more. The gene calls are TRBV20-1 and TRBJ2-1; D gene unclear. V was shortened by 2 bases and J by 8 bases, with 10 bases between the two germline ends. In germline, CDR1 is DFQATT, CDR2 SNEGSKA (reference sequence). The CDR3 spans 12 residues. The CDR3 sequence: CSARPLVDEQFF. The CDR3 DNA sequence: TGCAGTGCTAGACCTCTAGTGGATGAGCAGTTCTTC.

This clonotype was detected many times. The chain employs TRBV12-3 or TRBV12-4 and TRBJ2-1; TRBD2 might be the D (5 bases). CDR3 length equals 12 residues. The ends were cut back, 6 bases at V and 4 bases at J, with 7 bases in the middle. The CDR3 is CASRPGYNEQFF. CDR3 coding DNA: TGTGCCAGCAGGCCGGGGTACAATGAGCAGTTCTTC.

In its sample, this clonotype was seen many times. The chain carries TRBV11-2 and TRBJ1-2; tentatively, D is TRBD1 (5 bases). The V gene lost 5 bases and the J gene lost 4 bases, with 14 bases spanning the gap. In germline, CDR1 is SGHAT, CDR2 FQNNGV. This CDR3 comprises 14 residues. The CDR3 nucleotides are TGTGCCAGCAGCCCCCTCCGGGACTTCTATGGCTACACCTTC. It codes for CASSPLRDFYGYTF.

In this sample, this clonotype turned up many times. This chain joins TRBV19 and TRBJ1-2; 9 nucleotides align to TRBD1. The CDR3 is 14 residues long. In germline, CDR1 is LNHDA, CDR2 SQIVND (reference sequence). The junction had 6 bases not matched to a gene; V was cut back by 2 bases and J by 8 bases. In nucleotides, the CDR3 is TGTGCCAGTAGTATAAGGGGGACAGGGTACGGCTACACCTTC. Its translation: CASSIRGTGYGYTF.

V is TRBV9 and J is TRBJ2-3; the D is unclear. Trimming shortened V by 0 bases and J by 3 bases, and 5 bases separated the two germline ends. This CDR3 comprises 13 residues. CDR1 is SGDLS, CDR2 YYNGEE, per germline. This CDR3 reads CASSVAVTDTQYF. CDR3 nucleotides: TGTGCCAGCAGCGTAGCGGTTACAGATACGCAGTATTTT.